This TCR beta chain was sequenced in a study of T-cell memory formation after mild COVID-19. MiXCR, run by TCRdb on the 5' RACE reads, gives a single entry per CDR3 protein. The profile shows around 410,000 distinct CDR3 sequences, about 22% of them singletons. The CDR3 contains 14 residues. Germline CDR1 and CDR2: LNHDA and SQIVND (reference sequence). V was shortened by 5 bases and J by 4 bases, with 15 bases between the two germline ends. The table lists this clonotype with a few counts. Sequenced input: PBMCs or a T cell subset sorted from them (not recorded which). The receptor's source is an adult woman who had mild COVID-19 (a few samples of this study predate the infection). Cell type and time point are not known. This rearrangement joins TRBV19 to TRBJ2-7; no definite D call. DNA for the CDR3: TGTGCCAGTAGTTTTTCGATTGGGATTTACGAGCAGTACTTC. The encoded protein is CASSFSIGIYEQYF.